One sample yielded the 26 T cell receptor beta chains listed below, sequenced in a study of cytomegalovirus exposure and HLA in healthy donors. PCR involved 60 Vbeta and 13 Jbeta primers. Repertoires were generated with immunoSEQ multiplex PCR, while TCRdb's copy carries only in-frame clones and drops some. In all, the sample yields some 76,000 clones. Material for sequencing was PBMCs. These receptors were obtained from a female donor in good health and CMV-seropositive.

The V call is TRBV7-9, the J call TRBJ2-5; the match to TRBD1 covers 8 bases. V shed 3 bases, J shed 5 bases, and the junction held 2 bases outside the gene matches. The CDR3 has 13 amino acids. From germline, CDR1 is SEHNR and CDR2 FQNEAQ (reference sequence). CDR3 loop: CASSLDRVETQYF. The CDR3 DNA reads TGTGCCAGCAGCTTGGACAGGGTGGAGACCCAGTACTTC.

V and J are TRBV7-9 and TRBJ2-7; TRBD2 is a possible D gene (5 bases). The V end lost 1 base, the J end lost 6 bases, and 7 bases lay between the germline ends. Germline assignment: CDR1 SEHNR and CDR2 FQNEAQ (reference sequence). This CDR3 is built from 12 residues. The CDR3 nucleotides read TGTGCCAGCAGCTTAGGAGGGTCCGAGCAGTACTTC. Translated, it gives CASSLGGSEQYF. Full variable domain (outside the CDR3, taken from reference TRBV7-9 and TRBJ2-7): DTGVSQNPRHKITKRGQNVTFRCDPISEHNRLYWYRQTLGQGPEFLTYFQNEAQLEKSRLLSDRFSAERPKGSFSTLEIQRTEQGDSAMYLCASSLGGSEQYFGPGTRLTVT.

The chain combines TRBV6-1 with TRBJ1-1; TRBD1 matches 9 bases. The CDR3 totals 14 residues. Looked up from germline, CDR1 is MNHNS and CDR2 is SASEGT. The V segment lost 10 bases and the J segment 4 bases; nucleotides outside the gene matches: 10. The CDR3 loop reads CATYRGRMGTEAFF. The DNA of the CDR3 is TGTGCCACCTACAGGGGGCGCATGGGCACTGAAGCTTTCTTT.

This chain uses TRBV9 with TRBJ1-2, with 7 bases lining up with TRBD1. V shed 4 bases, J shed 4 bases, and the junction held 10 bases outside the gene matches. This CDR3 has 15 amino acids. The V gene's germline CDR1 is SGDLS and CDR2 YYNGEE. CDR3 in DNA: TGTGCCAGCAGCCCAGAAGGAGAGGGGGCCTATGGCTACACCTTC. Its translation: CASSPEGEGAYGYTF.

The CDR3 DNA reads TGTGCCAGCAGTTTTCAGGGGGCAGATACGCAGTATTTT. Translated, it gives CASSFQGADTQYF. The chain employs TRBV27 and TRBJ2-3; 7 positions match TRBD1. CDR1 and CDR2 from the germline V gene are MNHEY and SMNVEV (reference sequence). Trimming at V came to 3 bases and at J to 4 bases, leaving 1 base not matched to a gene. The CDR3 covers 13 residues.

The chain employs TRBV19 and TRBJ2-2; 7 positions match TRBD2. The V gene end was trimmed by 5 bases and the J gene end by 2 bases; junction bases not matched to a gene: 5. CDR1 is LNHDA, CDR2 SQIVND, per germline (reference sequence). The CDR3 has 15 amino acids. CDR3 sequence (DNA): TGTGCCAGTAGTCCCCGGGACTATAACACCGGGGAGCTGTTTTTT. This gives the protein CASSPRDYNTGELFF.

Here the CDR3 reads CASSSRQGWLETQYF. In DNA, the CDR3 is TGTGCCAGTAGTTCGCGACAGGGTTGGCTCGAGACCCAGTACTTC. The chain couples TRBV19 to TRBJ2-5; TRBD1 aligns across 7 bases. Losses at the gene ends were 5 bases for V and 5 bases for J; bases not matched to a gene: 11. The CDR3 totals 15 residues. The germline gives CDR1 LNHDA, CDR2 SQIVND (reference sequence).

This chain connects TRBV7-7 to TRBJ1-1; maybe TRBD1 (5 bases). There are 14 residues in the CDR3. Trimming pared 5 bases from V and 1 base from J, leaving 11 bases between. The germline CDR1 and CDR2 sequences are SSHAT and FNYEAQ (reference sequence). The chain's CDR3 is CASSRMTANTEAFF. CDR3 DNA: TGTGCCAGCAGCCGTATGACAGCGAACACTGAAGCTTTCTTT.

V and J are TRBV7-2 and TRBJ1-3; TRBD1 is a possible D gene (6 bases). The CDR3 contains 15 residues. Germline loops: CDR1 SGHTA, CDR2 FQGNSA. Trimming took off 4 bases at V and 2 bases at J, with 12 bases between the two ends. The CDR3: CASSSGGGPGNTIYF. The CDR3 nucleotides are TGTGCCAGCAGCTCTGGGGGGGGGCCTGGAAACACCATATATTTT.

The chain joins TRBV6-5 to TRBJ2-7; a weak D match, TRBD1 (5 bases). Trimming removed 0 bases from V and 8 bases from J, with 17 bases in between. Looked up from germline, CDR1 is MNHEY and CDR2 is SVGAGI. The CDR3 length is 15 residues. The CDR3 loop is CASSYSSGDRDKQYF. The CDR3 nucleotides read TGTGCCAGCAGTTACTCGAGTGGAGACAGAGATAAGCAGTACTTC.

This rearrangement joins TRBV29-1 to TRBJ2-1; possibly TRBD1 for D (6 bases). V lost 5 bases and J lost 8, with 13 bases in between. This CDR3 contains 12 residues. The V gene's germline CDR1 is SQVTM and CDR2 ANQGSEA. The CDR3, as DNA: TGCAGCGTTTCCTATCAGGGGCATGAGCAGTTCTTC. It codes for CSVSYQGHEQFF.

The chain has TRBV7-3 and TRBJ2-3; D might be TRBD2 (5 bases). This CDR3 has 17 residues. Between the trimmed V and J ends, which lost 4 bases and 0 bases, there was a span of 17 bases. The germline V gene encodes CDR1 SGHTA and CDR2 FQGTGA. The DNA of the CDR3 is TGTGCCAGCAGCTCACACTTGGGAGCGGCTAGCACAGATACGCAGTATTTT. Residues: CASSSHLGAASTDTQYF.

The rearrangement joins TRBV7-9 to TRBJ1-2; the D gene is possibly TRBD1 (6 bases). V shed 6 bases and J shed 0 bases, with 11 bases lying between them. CDR1 is SEHNR and CDR2 is FQNEAQ in the germline V gene (reference sequence). The CDR3 runs 14 residues. CDR3 sequence (DNA): TGTGCCAGCAGGCAAACAGGGTCTAACTATGGCTACACCTTC. This gives the protein CASRQTGSNYGYTF.

The CDR3 DNA follows: TGTGCCAGCAGTTACTCAGTACAGGGTGCCTACAATGAGCAGTTCTTC. Translating it yields CASSYSVQGAYNEQFF. V gene TRBV6-6 combines with J gene TRBJ2-1, with TRBD1 as a possible D gene (6 bases). V lost 0 bases to trimming and J lost 2 bases, with 11 bases between them. The germline gives CDR1 MNHNY, CDR2 SVGAGI (reference sequence). This CDR3 contains 16 residues.

In nucleotides, the CDR3 is TGTGCCAGCAGCCCAGTCGGGGATAGCGGCAACAATGAGCAGTTCTTC. It codes for CASSPVGDSGNNEQFF. The chain is built from TRBV7-3 and TRBJ2-1; D may be TRBD2 (6 bases). Trimming left V 5 bases short and J 5 bases short, with 19 bases between. Per germline, CDR1 SGHTA and CDR2 FQGTGA. This CDR3 comprises 16 residues. Variable domain in full (rest from reference TRBV7-3 and TRBJ2-1): GAGVSQTPSNKVTEKGKYVELRCDPISGHTALYWYRQSLGQGPEFLIYFQGTGAADDSGLPNDRFFAVRPEGSVSTLKIQRTERGDSAVYLCASSPVGDSGNNEQFFGPGTRLTVL.

The V call is TRBV11-2, the J call TRBJ1-6, with TRBD1 matching over 9 bases. The V gene's germline CDR1 is SGHAT and CDR2 FQNNGV. The CDR3 extends over 16 amino acids. The V segment lost 5 bases and the J segment 9 bases; nucleotides outside the gene matches: 11. This CDR3 is CASSARDRELFSPLHF. For the CDR3, the DNA is TGTGCCAGCAGCGCCCGGGACAGGGAGCTTTTTTCACCCCTCCACTTT. The whole variable domain, filled in from reference TRBV11-2 and TRBJ1-6, reads EAGVAQSPRYKIIEKRQSVAFWCNPISGHATLYWYQQILGQGPKLLIQFQNNGVVDDSQLPKDRFSAERLKGVDSTLKIQPAKLEDSAVYLCASSARDRELFSPLHFGNGTRLTVT.

The rearrangement joins TRBV30 to TRBJ2-4; tentative D call: TRBD1 (5 bases). Germline V gene sequence: CDR1 GTSNPN, CDR2 SVGIG (reference sequence). Trimming left V 0 bases short and J 1 base short, with 13 bases between. The CDR3 is 16 residues long. The CDR3 reads CAWSVGARRAKNIQYF. Written as DNA, the CDR3 is TGTGCCTGGAGTGTAGGGGCCCGCCGGGCCAAAAACATTCAGTACTTC.

The V call is TRBV4-3, the J call TRBJ2-1; possibly TRBD2 for D (6 bases). Germline CDR1 LGHNA, CDR2 YSLEER. The CDR3 sequence is 17 residues long. Trimming took off 1 base at V and 5 bases at J, with 18 bases between the two ends. The CDR3 protein is CASSQVPREPFHNEQFF. Here the CDR3 DNA reads TGCGCCAGCAGCCAAGTTCCGCGGGAACCCTTCCACAATGAGCAGTTCTTC.

CDR3 sequence (DNA): TGTGCCAGCAGTGTAGACAGGGCCCGAGCCTACGAGCAGTACTTC. Encoded protein: CASSVDRARAYEQYF. V usage is TRBV6-5 and J usage is TRBJ2-7; TRBD1 matches at 7 bases. This CDR3 contains 15 residues. Germline V gene data show CDR1 as MNHEY and CDR2 as SVGAGI. V trimming: 5 bases; J trimming: 2 bases; junction bases outside the gene matches: 9.

The rearrangement joins TRBV4-3 to TRBJ2-2, with D perhaps matching TRBD1 (5 bases). The CDR3 is made up of 14 amino acids. CDR1 is LGHNA and CDR2 is YSLEER in the germline V gene. V lost 1 base to trimming and J lost 8 bases, with 11 bases between them. Written as DNA, the CDR3 is TGCGCCAGCAGCCAAGGCCTTCAGGGTGGGGAGCTGTTTTTT. Translating it yields CASSQGLQGGELFF.

This chain joins TRBV18 and TRBJ2-1, with TRBD2 matching 7 bases. Germline V gene data show CDR1 as KGHSH and CDR2 as LQKENI. V trimming: 7 bases; J trimming: 3 bases; junction bases outside the gene matches: 3. The CDR3 is 13 residues long. The CDR3 region is CASWREGYNEQFF. The CDR3 region has the DNA TGTGCCAGCTGGAGGGAGGGCTACAATGAGCAGTTCTTC.

The chain combines TRBV4-1 with TRBJ2-7; 8 nucleotides line up with TRBD2. The CDR3 runs 16 residues. Trimming removed 1 base from V and 2 bases from J; junction bases left unmatched: 7. Germline assignment: CDR1 MGHRA and CDR2 YSYEKL. The CDR3 nucleotides are TGCGCCAGCAGCCAAGGCCCTAGCGGGTGGGCCTACGAGCAGTACTTC. Amino acids: CASSQGPSGWAYEQYF.

This chain links TRBV12-5 with TRBJ1-5, with D maybe TRBD1 (6 bases). The V and J ends lost 7 bases and 6 bases respectively, with 19 bases between them. The CDR3 has 15 amino acids. CDR1 and CDR2 from the germline V gene are LGHNT and FRNRAP. The CDR3 nucleotides are TGTGCTAGTGCCCCGGGGGGGCAGGGAGGTCAGCCCCAGCATTTT. Its protein product is CASAPGGQGGQPQHF.

V and J are TRBV28 and TRBJ1-2, with 7 bases that match TRBD1. With V trimmed by 7 bases and J by 8 bases, 10 bases remained unmatched. This CDR3 has 13 amino acids. Germline CDR1 reads MDHEN; CDR2 reads SYDVKM. DNA of the CDR3: TGTGCCAGCACCCTGACAGGGCGGAGAGGCTACACCTTC. It encodes CASTLTGRRGYTF.

This chain joins TRBV5-6 and TRBJ2-1; 11 nucleotides align to TRBD2. Germline trimming cut 4 bases from V and 3 bases from J; bases unmatched to any gene: 3. The CDR3 contains 15 residues. Germline V lookup: CDR1 SGHDT, CDR2 YYEEEE. The DNA of the CDR3 is TGTGCCAGCAGCCTAGGGACTAGCGGCTACAATGAGCAGTTCTTC. Its protein product is CASSLGTSGYNEQFF.

V is TRBV5-1 and J is TRBJ1-2; D might be TRBD1 (5 bases). This CDR3 spans 17 amino acids. Germline CDR1 is SGHRS and CDR2 is YFSETQ. Trimming left V 4 bases short and J 8 bases short, with 27 bases between. CDR3 sequence reads: CASSQVTGQISTWGYTF. In nucleotides, the CDR3 is TGCGCCAGCAGCCAAGTAACCGGACAAATAAGTACGTGGGGCTACACCTTC.